This TCR beta chain comes out of a study of a mutant IDH1 vaccine in newly diagnosed glioma. The V end was cut by 4 bases, the J end by 1 base, with 5 bases between. The length of the CDR3 is 13 residues. Germline-derived CDR1 and CDR2 are MNHEY and SVGAGI. Concerning this clone itself: What it binds is unknown.

The repertoire was sequenced with immunoSEQ multiplex PCR; TCRdb's copy has only in-frame clones and lacks some. The table lists tens of thousands of clones, approximately 87% of them singletons. As to time point: week 35, safety follow-up. Alongside topical imiquimod, each dose of vaccine comprised 300 ug of mutant IDH1 20-mer peptide. The J gene is TRBJ2-4, the V gene TRBV6-5; no clear D. The sequences come from PBMCs, collected from a glioma patient whose treatment included an IDH1 peptide vaccine. The TCR originated in a man in his forties with glioma. CDR3 sequence (DNA): TGTGCCAGCAGTTCCGGGGCCAAAAACATTCAGTACTTC. This sequence encodes CASSSGAKNIQYF.